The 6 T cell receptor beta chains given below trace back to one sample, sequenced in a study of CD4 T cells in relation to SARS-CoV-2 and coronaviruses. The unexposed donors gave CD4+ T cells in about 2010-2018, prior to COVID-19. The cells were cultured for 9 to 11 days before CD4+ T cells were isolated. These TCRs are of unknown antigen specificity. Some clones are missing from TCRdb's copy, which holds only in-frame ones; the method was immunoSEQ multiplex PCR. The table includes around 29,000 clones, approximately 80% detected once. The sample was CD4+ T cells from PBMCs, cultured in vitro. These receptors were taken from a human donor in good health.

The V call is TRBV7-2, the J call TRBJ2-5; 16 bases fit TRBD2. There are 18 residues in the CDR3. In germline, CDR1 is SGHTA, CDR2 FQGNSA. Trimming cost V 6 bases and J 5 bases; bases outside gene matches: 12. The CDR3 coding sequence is TGTGCCAGCAGGCCTCCGGGACTAGCGGGAGGGAGGGCGGAGACCCAGTACTTC. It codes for CASRPPGLAGGRAETQYF.

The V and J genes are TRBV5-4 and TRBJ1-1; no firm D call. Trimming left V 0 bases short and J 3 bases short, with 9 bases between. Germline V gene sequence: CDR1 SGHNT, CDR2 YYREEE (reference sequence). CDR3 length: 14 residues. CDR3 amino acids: CASSLAGVDTEAFF. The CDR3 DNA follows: TGTGCCAGCAGCTTGGCCGGGGTTGACACTGAAGCTTTCTTT. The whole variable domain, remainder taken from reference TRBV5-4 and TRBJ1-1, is ETGVTQSPTHLIKTRGQQVTLRCSSQSGHNTVSWYQQALGQGPQFIFQYYREEENGRGNFPPRFSGLQFPNYSSELNVNALELDDSALYLCASSLAGVDTEAFFGQGTRLTVV.

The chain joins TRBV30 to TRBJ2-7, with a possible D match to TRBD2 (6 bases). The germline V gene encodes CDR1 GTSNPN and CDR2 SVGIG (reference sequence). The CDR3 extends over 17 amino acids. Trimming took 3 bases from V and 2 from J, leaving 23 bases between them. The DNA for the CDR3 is TGTGCCTGGAGCCGAAGGGAAGGGGACTTCGCGACCTACGAGCAGTACTTC. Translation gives CAWSRREGDFATYEQYF.

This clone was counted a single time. CDR3 nucleotide sequence: TGTGCCAGCCGTTCCAGAAACCAAGAGACCCAGTACTTC. It encodes CASRSRNQETQYF. The genes are TRBV2 and TRBJ2-5; D unresolved. The germline V and J ends were trimmed by 8 bases and 0 bases, with 10 bases remaining between them. The CDR3 is 13 residues long. Germline-derived CDR1 and CDR2 are SNHLY and FYNNEI.

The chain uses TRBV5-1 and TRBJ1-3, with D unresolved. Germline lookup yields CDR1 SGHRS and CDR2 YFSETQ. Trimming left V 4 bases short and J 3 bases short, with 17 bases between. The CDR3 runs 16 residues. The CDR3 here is CASSPQIAGYGNTIYF. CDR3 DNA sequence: TGCGCCAGCAGCCCGCAGATAGCGGGGTATGGAAACACCATATATTTT. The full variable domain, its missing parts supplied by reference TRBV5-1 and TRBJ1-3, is KAGVTQTPRYLIKTRGQQVTLSCSPISGHRSVSWYQQTPGQGLQFLFEYFSETQRNKGNFPGRFSGRQFSNSRSEMNVSTLELGDSALYLCASSPQIAGYGNTIYFGEGSWLTVV.

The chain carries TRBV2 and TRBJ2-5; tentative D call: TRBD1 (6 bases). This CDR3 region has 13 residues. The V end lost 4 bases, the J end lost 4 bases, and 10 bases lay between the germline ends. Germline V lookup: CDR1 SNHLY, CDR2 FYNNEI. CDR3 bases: TGTGCCAGCAGTGTCAGGGGTAGAGAGACCCAGTACTTC. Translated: CASSVRGRETQYF.